Shown below are 32 T cell receptor beta chains from a single sample sequenced in a study of identical twins. In TCRdb, the 5' RACE reads were re-called with MiXCR into one record per CDR3 protein. This sample has roughly 750,000 distinct CDR3 sequences; approximately 22% occur once, and the top ten carry roughly 4%. These sequences were also reported in another study, on T cells expressing NK-cell markers.

Source material: PBMCs. Receptors originate from a woman aged 18-29 years in good health.

There are a few counts of this clonotype. The rearrangement links TRBV7-2 to TRBJ2-5; TRBD1 aligns across 7 bases. Germline V gene data show CDR1 as SGHTA and CDR2 as FQGNSA. CDR3 length: 14 amino acids. The V segment lost 5 bases and the J segment 1 base; nucleotides outside the gene matches: 4. CDR3 amino acids: CASSMDRLQETQYF. The CDR3 bases are TGTGCCAGCAGCATGGACAGGCTCCAAGAGACCCAGTACTTC. Full variable domain (outside the CDR3, taken from reference TRBV7-2 and TRBJ2-5): GAGVSQSPSNKVTEKGKDVELRCDPISGHTALYWYRQSLGQGLEFLIYFQGNSAPDKSGLPSDRFSAERTGGSVSTLTIQRTQQEDSAVYLCASSMDRLQETQYFGPGTRLLVL.

This clonotype was seen a handful of times. The chain links TRBV30 to TRBJ2-1; D is perhaps TRBD1 (5 bases). The length of the CDR3 is 14 residues. The V gene's germline CDR1 is GTSNPN and CDR2 SVGIG (reference sequence). Trimming removed 0 bases from V and 8 bases from J, with 14 bases in between. CDR3 amino acids: CAWSVDSLRDEQFF. DNA for the CDR3: TGTGCCTGGAGTGTTGATAGCCTCAGGGATGAGCAGTTCTTC. Filled out from reference TRBV30 and TRBJ2-1, the complete variable domain reads SQTIHQWPATLVQPVGSPLSLECTVEGTSNPNLYWYRQAAGRGLQLLFYSVGIGQISSEVPQNLSASRPQDRQFILSSKKLLLSDSGFYLCAWSVDSLRDEQFFGPGTRLTVL.

This clonotype was observed a few times. The chain has TRBV20-1 and TRBJ1-2, with D possibly being TRBD1 (5 bases). The CDR3 loop spans 16 amino acids. The V end was cut by 2 bases, the J end by 4 bases, with 20 bases between. Germline lookup yields CDR1 DFQATT and CDR2 SNEGSKA (reference sequence). The DNA of the CDR3 is TGCAGTGCTAGACACCCCGGGACGGCTACAATCTATGGCTACACCTTC. Protein sequence: CSARHPGTATIYGYTF.

This clonotype has at least ten counts. The chain is built from TRBV20-1 and TRBJ2-5; D uncertain. Germline V gene data show CDR1 as DFQATT and CDR2 as SNEGSKA (reference sequence). The CDR3 has 11 residues. V shed 6 bases and J shed 2 bases, with 7 bases lying between them. CDR3 residues: CSAVAQETQYF. Here the CDR3 DNA reads TGCAGTGCAGTTGCTCAAGAGACCCAGTACTTC.

Details on this clonotype: A far larger clone is a single base away, which makes a read error likely. The V gene is TRBV7-9, the J gene TRBJ2-5; D gene uncertain. V shed 7 bases and J shed 4 bases, with 7 bases lying between them. Germline V gives CDR1 SEHNR, CDR2 FQNEAQ (reference sequence). The CDR3 covers 11 residues. CDR3 DNA sequence: TGTGCCAGCACCCCTGGAGAGACCCAGTACTTC. It encodes CASTPGETQYF.

This rearrangement joins TRBV6-1 to TRBJ2-6; no reliable D call. Trimming cost V 1 base and J 0 bases, with 4 bases left between them. CDR3 length equals 15 residues. CDR1 and CDR2 from the germline V gene are MNHNS and SASEGT. The CDR3 DNA is TGTGCCAGCAGTGAAGTGGTCTCTGGGGCCAACGTCCTGACTTTC. Protein product: CASSEVVSGANVLTF.

This clonotype was recorded at least ten times. The V gene is TRBV29-1, the J gene TRBJ2-1; 8 nucleotides align to TRBD2. Germline V gene lookup returns CDR1 SQVTM and CDR2 ANQGSEA. This CDR3 comprises 12 residues. The ends lost 3 bases at V and 12 bases at J; junction bases unmatched: 7. The CDR3 reads CSVEYLAGGQFF. Written as DNA, the CDR3 is TGCAGCGTTGAGTACCTAGCGGGTGGGCAGTTCTTC.

J is TRBJ2-2 and V is TRBV5-1; D is perhaps TRBD1 (5 bases). Trimming shortened V by 6 bases and J by 2 bases, and 11 bases separated the two germline ends. The CDR3 spans 14 residues. Germline V gives CDR1 SGHRS, CDR2 YFSETQ. In DNA form, the CDR3 reads TGCGCCAGCACTCGACAGTCCAACACCGGGGAGCTGTTTTTT. Protein: CASTRQSNTGELFF.

The chain recombines TRBV7-9 with TRBJ2-1, with a weak D call TRBD2 (5 bases). Trimming removed 1 base at V and 8 bases at J, with 12 bases between. Germline CDR1 SEHNR, CDR2 FQNEAQ (reference sequence). This CDR3 is built from 14 residues. CDR3 DNA: TGTGCCAGCAGCTTAGGTCTTAGCGTGGATGAGCAGTTCTTC. Translation gives CASSLGLSVDEQFF.

This chain uses TRBV29-1 with TRBJ2-5, with D possibly matching TRBD2 (6 bases). The CDR3 runs 14 residues. V lost 1 base to trimming and J lost 7 bases, with 16 bases between them. Germline lookup yields CDR1 SQVTM and CDR2 ANQGSEA. CDR3 protein: CSVEGEAHRGTQYF. DNA for the CDR3: TGCAGCGTTGAAGGGGAGGCCCATAGGGGGACCCAGTACTTC.

This chain joins TRBV10-2 and TRBJ2-7; D tentatively fits TRBD1 or TRBD2 (5 bases each). The germline V gene has CDR1 WSHSY and CDR2 SAAADI. V was cut by 6 bases and J by 6 bases, with 15 bases left in between. CDR3 length: 13 residues. Written as DNA, the CDR3 is TGCGCCAGCAGAGAGGACGGGGCGGGCGAGCAGTACTTC. Encoded protein: CASREDGAGEQYF.

This clonotype was detected a few times. This sequence joins TRBV20-1 and TRBJ2-5; 11 nucleotides match TRBD2. The CDR3 runs to 14 residues. Germline V CDR1 and CDR2: DFQATT, SNEGSKA (reference sequence). V gave up 4 bases and J gave up 3 bases; unmatched junction bases: 4. CDR3 in amino acids: CSATSTSGEETQYF. The CDR3 DNA reads TGCAGTGCTACCTCGACTAGCGGGGAAGAGACCCAGTACTTC.

This clonotype was observed at least ten times. The chain carries TRBV20-1 and TRBJ2-3; D remains ambiguous. Germline V CDR1 and CDR2: DFQATT, SNEGSKA (reference sequence). V lost 5 bases and J 5 bases, leaving 11 bases between the germline ends. The CDR3 has 12 residues. The chain's CDR3 is CSASPLIDTQYF. CDR3 in DNA: TGCAGTGCTTCTCCCTTGATAGATACGCAGTATTTT.

This clonotype was seen repeatedly, ten times or more. This rearrangement joins TRBV20-1 to TRBJ2-3; D call uncertain. Trimming cost V 5 bases and J 0 bases, with 12 bases left between them. The germline V gene encodes CDR1 DFQATT and CDR2 SNEGSKA (reference sequence). This CDR3 has 14 residues. The DNA for the CDR3 is TGCAGTGCTCTGAGCCCGTCTAGCACAGATACGCAGTATTTT. Translation gives CSALSPSSTDTQYF.

This clonotype was seen a handful of times. The CDR3 is CSARVGGTQGFF. The CDR3 DNA sequence: TGCAGTGCCCGAGTGGGCGGGACACAGGGGTTCTTC. This chain connects TRBV20-1 to TRBJ2-1; D is perhaps TRBD1 or TRBD2 (6 bases each). This CDR3 comprises 12 residues. V lost 6 bases to trimming and J lost 15 bases, with 21 bases between them. The germline gives CDR1 DFQATT, CDR2 SNEGSKA (reference sequence).

This clonotype appeared many times. The chain is built from TRBV5-6 and TRBJ1-5; D might be TRBD1 (5 bases). The germline V gene has CDR1 SGHDT and CDR2 YYEEEE. The CDR3 sequence is 14 residues long. Trimming pared 0 bases from V and 6 bases from J, leaving 10 bases between. The CDR3 here is CASSLGGAGQPQHF. The CDR3 DNA reads as TGTGCCAGCAGCTTGGGAGGGGCCGGTCAGCCCCAGCATTTT.

The V call is TRBV12-5, the J call TRBJ2-1; 9 positions agree with TRBD2. This CDR3 comprises 18 residues. The germline gives CDR1 LGHNT, CDR2 FRNRAP. The trim removed 5 bases at V and 4 bases at J, leaving 15 bases unmatched. CDR3 loop: CASGPPPDGTSTYNEQFF. The CDR3 DNA is TGTGCTAGTGGTCCTCCCCCCGACGGGACTAGCACGTACAATGAGCAGTTCTTC.

This clonotype was picked up many times. V and J are TRBV6-5 and TRBJ1-4; TRBD1 is a possible D gene (5 bases). The germline gives CDR1 MNHEY, CDR2 SVGAGI. Trimming left V 0 bases short and J 6 bases short, with 11 bases between. The CDR3 spans 15 residues. CDR3 in amino acids: CASSYSARGDEKLFF. The CDR3 DNA sequence: TGTGCCAGCAGTTACTCTGCCAGAGGGGATGAAAAACTGTTTTTT.

The chain carries TRBV7-9 and TRBJ2-1; D may be TRBD2 (6 bases). CDR1 and CDR2 (germline): SEHNR, FQNEAQ (reference sequence). V lost 5 bases and J 7 bases, leaving 9 bases between the germline ends. This CDR3 has 12 amino acids. CDR3 loop: CASSGRENEQFF. The DNA for the CDR3 is TGTGCCAGCAGCGGACGGGAGAATGAGCAGTTCTTC.

This clonotype was found a few times. The J gene is TRBJ2-1, the V gene TRBV20-1, with 11 bases fitting TRBD2. The ends lost 6 bases at V and 3 bases at J; junction bases unmatched: 7. The germline V gene encodes CDR1 DFQATT and CDR2 SNEGSKA (reference sequence). CDR3 size: 15 residues. Written as DNA, the CDR3 is TGCAGTGCCCCTCAGGGGACTAGCGGCTACAATGAGCAGTTCTTC. Translated: CSAPQGTSGYNEQFF.

The V call is TRBV20-1, the J call TRBJ2-1; 10 bases match TRBD1. The CDR3 is 14 residues long. V was clipped by 2 bases and J by 9 bases; unmatched bases: 7. Germline CDR1 and CDR2: DFQATT and SNEGSKA (reference sequence). The CDR3 loop reads CSARIRGQGVEQFF. CDR3 bases: TGCAGTGCTAGAATTAGAGGACAGGGGGTTGAGCAGTTCTTC.

The gene calls are TRBV5-1 and TRBJ2-3; maybe TRBD2 (6 bases). Deletions cut 0 bases from V and 1 base from J, with 12 bases between. This CDR3 has 16 residues. In germline, CDR1 is SGHRS, CDR2 YFSETQ. The CDR3 DNA sequence: TGCGCCAGCAGCTTGGGGTTCGGGAGTGGCACAGATACGCAGTATTTT. Translation: CASSLGFGSGTDTQYF.

CDR3 sequence: CASSFDVNTGELFF. The CDR3 DNA follows: TGCGCCAGCAGCTTTGACGTAAACACCGGGGAGCTGTTTTTT. The gene calls are TRBV5-1 and TRBJ2-2; D is unclear. CDR3 size: 14 residues. V lost 2 bases, J lost 2 bases, and 7 bases lay in between. Germline CDR1 is SGHRS and CDR2 is YFSETQ.

This sequence joins TRBV7-2 and TRBJ1-2, with D unclear. V was shortened by 0 bases and J by 6 bases, with 14 bases between the two germline ends. This CDR3 spans 15 amino acids. Germline V gene lookup returns CDR1 SGHTA and CDR2 FQGNSA. CDR3 in amino acids: CASSLALSPVDGYTF. For the CDR3, the DNA is TGTGCCAGCAGCTTAGCGCTAAGTCCGGTGGATGGCTACACCTTC. The entire variable domain, with the rest obtained from reference TRBV7-2 and TRBJ1-2, is as follows: GAGVSQSPSNKVTEKGKDVELRCDPISGHTALYWYRQSLGQGLEFLIYFQGNSAPDKSGLPSDRFSAERTGGSVSTLTIQRTQQEDSAVYLCASSLALSPVDGYTFGSGTRLTVV.

This clonotype has a count of ten or more. CDR3 sequence (DNA): TGTGCCAGCAGTTCCCTAGGGAACACCGGGGAGCTGTTTTTT. This codes for CASSSLGNTGELFF. V gene TRBV12-3 or TRBV12-4 combines with J gene TRBJ2-2; D gene ambiguous. The CDR3 covers 14 residues. Deletions cut 4 bases from V and 1 base from J, with 7 bases between.

The chain combines TRBV4-3 with TRBJ2-7; 9 bases fit TRBD1. V shed 2 bases, J shed 6 bases, and the junction held 5 bases outside the gene matches. The CDR3 has 14 residues. The germline V gene encodes CDR1 LGHNA and CDR2 YSLEER. The CDR3 DNA follows: TGCGCCAGCAGCCAAAGACAGGGGGGAACCGAGCAGTACTTC. Encoded protein: CASSQRQGGTEQYF.

This chain connects TRBV12-3 or TRBV12-4 to TRBJ2-2; 7 nucleotides line up with TRBD2. V gave up 6 bases and J gave up 8 bases; unmatched junction bases: 3. CDR3 length: 12 amino acids. The CDR3 is CASRTGGGELFF. The CDR3 DNA is TGTGCCAGCAGGACCGGGGGGGGGGAGCTGTTTTTT.

V and J are TRBV10-3 and TRBJ1-6; the D is unclear. Germline V lookup: CDR1 ENHRY, CDR2 SYGVKD. CDR3 length: 14 amino acids. V shed 9 bases and J shed 6 bases, with 15 bases lying between them. The CDR3 bases are TGTGCCATTAAGGGTCCTGCCCTTAATTCACCCCTCCACTTT. As protein: CAIKGPALNSPLHF.

The CDR3 sequence: CSALGPDPYEQYF. The CDR3 DNA reads TGCAGTGCTTTGGGGCCAGATCCTTACGAGCAGTACTTC. The chain couples TRBV20-1 to TRBJ2-7; possible D gene TRBD1, 5 bases. Germline V lookup: CDR1 DFQATT, CDR2 SNEGSKA (reference sequence). This CDR3 is 13 amino acids long. Trimming took 5 bases from V and 4 from J, leaving 15 bases between them.

This clonotype came up many times. The J gene is TRBJ1-4, the V gene TRBV29-1; D not certain. Germline-derived CDR1 and CDR2 are SQVTM and ANQGSEA. The CDR3 spans 15 residues. V lost 4 bases and J 8 bases, leaving 20 bases between the germline ends. CDR3 amino acids: CSVGLVGTPGEKLFF. In DNA form, the CDR3 reads TGCAGCGTTGGATTAGTGGGCACCCCTGGAGAAAAACTGTTTTTT.

The chain is built from TRBV7-1 and TRBJ1-4, with D unresolved. TRBV7-1 has ORF status, its function being uncertain. This CDR3 contains 14 residues. The V end was cut by 9 bases, the J end by 12 bases, with 23 bases between. The CDR3 protein is CARSPRLLWEELFF. Written as DNA, the CDR3 is TGTGCCAGGAGCCCCCGGCTCCTCTGGGAAGAACTGTTTTTT.

In its sample, this clonotype was seen a few times. This chain links TRBV7-3 with TRBJ2-3, with TRBD1 matching 9 bases. V was pared by 5 bases and J by 4 bases, with 7 bases of the junction left unmatched. The germline gives CDR1 SGHTA, CDR2 FQGTGA. The CDR3 sequence is 15 residues long. The CDR3 DNA reads TGTGCCAGCAGCGTTCTTGGGACAGGGCCAGATACGCAGTATTTT. Its translation: CASSVLGTGPDTQYF.